These T cell receptor beta chains were read from a single sample in a study of blood T cell repertoires in COVID-19. TCRdb's table, derived via immunoSEQ multiplex PCR, lists solely in-frame clones and lacks some. The sample shows 70,000 to 85,000 clones, approximately 82% of them seen only once. Sequencing was done on a sample of peripheral blood. The receptors stem from a man older than 75 with active or convalescent COVID-19. Each CDR3 is given with its conserved first and last residue. Each record gives: CDR3 length, clone size, V gene, J gene, D gene, CDR3 DNA, CDR3 protein. The D gene is left open where the match is weak. Size values are once, few and many counts, or a class for expanded clones, and some rows have none.

16	.	TRBV2	TRBJ1-1	.	TGTGCCAGCAGTGAAGGAAGGGGTCGTTTGAACACTGAAGCTTTCTTT	CASSEGRGRLNTEAFF
13	once	TRBV14	TRBJ1-3	.	TGTGCCAGCAGCCAAGGAGCTGGAAACACCATATATTTT	CASSQGAGNTIYF
18	.	TRBV7-8	TRBJ1-4	TRBD1	TGTGCCAGCAGCCCCTTAATTCCCGGGACAGGGAGGGGTGAAAAACTGTTTTTT	CASSPLIPGTGRGEKLFF
16	few	TRBV5-1	TRBJ2-1	.	TGCGCCAGCAGCTTGGCCGAGACTACATTGTACAATGAGCAGTTCTTC	CASSLAETTLYNEQFF
16	once	TRBV2	TRBJ2-1	TRBD2	TGTGCCAGCAGTGGTCTAGCGGGGTATCTTTACAATGAGCAGTTCTTC	CASSGLAGYLYNEQFF
19	.	TRBV18	TRBJ2-4	TRBD2	TGTGCCAGCTCACCACGGACTAGCGGGGGAACGCTAGCCAAAAACATTCAGTACTTC	CASSPRTSGGTLAKNIQYF
12	.	TRBV18	TRBJ2-5	.	TGTGCCAGCTACGACATGGGAGAGACCCAGTACTTC	CASYDMGETQYF
17	.	TRBV19	TRBJ2-7	TRBD2	TGTGCCAGTAGTATGCCCACTCCTAGCGGGAGGGCCAACGAGCAGTACTTC	CASSMPTPSGRANEQYF
11	.	TRBV29-1	TRBJ2-7	TRBD1	TGCAGCACCTCAGGGGGCAACGAGCAGTACTTC	CSTSGGNEQYF
14	.	TRBV5-4	TRBJ1-2	TRBD1	TGTGCCAGCAGCCAAGCCGGGACAGGGGAAGGCTACACCTTC	CASSQAGTGEGYTF
16	.	TRBV24-1	TRBJ2-7	TRBD2	TGTGCCACAAGTCGCGCCGGGACTAGCGGAACCTACGAGCAGTACTTC	CATSRAGTSGTYEQYF